Reported below is one T cell receptor (beta chain). Primed by a sample-barcoded 5' primer and a J-beta primer mix, a second PCR proceeded for about 6 to 12 cycles. TCRdb called the 5' RACE reads again in MiXCR, with one record for every CDR3 protein. The sample shows roughly 2 million distinct CDR3 sequences, around 50% of them seen only once. The CDR3 spans 15 residues. CDR1 SGHNT and CDR2 YENEEA come from the germline V gene. Trimming shortened V by 0 bases and J by 4 bases, and 10 bases separated the two germline ends. The sample comes from a study of blood T cells in healthy people across ages. The receptor comes from a woman aged 40 to 50 in good health. The chain combines TRBV11-3 with TRBJ2-1, with D unclear. The sequenced sample was blood. CDR3 region: CASSLDRKQYNEQFF. CDR3 sequence (DNA): TGTGCCAGCAGCTTAGATAGGAAACAGTACAATGAGCAGTTCTTC.